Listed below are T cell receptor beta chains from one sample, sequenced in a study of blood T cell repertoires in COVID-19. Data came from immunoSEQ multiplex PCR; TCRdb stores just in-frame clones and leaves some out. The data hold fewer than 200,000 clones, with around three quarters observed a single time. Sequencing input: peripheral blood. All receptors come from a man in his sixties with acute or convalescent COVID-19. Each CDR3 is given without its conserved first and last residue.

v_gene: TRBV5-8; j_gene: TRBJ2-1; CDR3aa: ASSHRVREQF
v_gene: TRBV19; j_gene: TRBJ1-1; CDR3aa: ASSFDRLNTEAF
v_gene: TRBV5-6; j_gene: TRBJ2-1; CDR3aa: ASSWPGQGHNEQF
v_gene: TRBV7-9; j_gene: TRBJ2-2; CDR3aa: ASRPSVTSGWNTGELF
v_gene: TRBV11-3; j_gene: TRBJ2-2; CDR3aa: ASRLGLENTGELF
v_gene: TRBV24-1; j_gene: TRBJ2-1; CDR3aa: ATSESAGWDNEQF
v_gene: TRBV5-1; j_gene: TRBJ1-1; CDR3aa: ASSLIQGMNTEAF
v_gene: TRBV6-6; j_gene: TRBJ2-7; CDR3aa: ASRVVGSYEQY
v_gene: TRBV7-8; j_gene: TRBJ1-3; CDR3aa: ASSPRQGATGNTIY
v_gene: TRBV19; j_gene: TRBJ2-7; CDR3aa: ASSITGSYEQY
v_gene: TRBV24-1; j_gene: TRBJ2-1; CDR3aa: ATSDRGTGTGGDNEQF
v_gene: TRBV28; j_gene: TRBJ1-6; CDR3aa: ASSTTGTGSYNSPLH
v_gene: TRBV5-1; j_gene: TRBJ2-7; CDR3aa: ASRTWTGTEAYEQY
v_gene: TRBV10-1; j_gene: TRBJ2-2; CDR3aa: ASSSQSGELF
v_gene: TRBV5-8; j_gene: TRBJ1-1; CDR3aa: ASSMTGGTEAF
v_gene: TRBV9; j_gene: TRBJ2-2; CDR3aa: ASSVVGVTGELF
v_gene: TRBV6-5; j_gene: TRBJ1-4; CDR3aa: ASKRDRVNEKLF
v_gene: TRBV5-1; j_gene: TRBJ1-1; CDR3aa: ASSPLTGPNTEAF
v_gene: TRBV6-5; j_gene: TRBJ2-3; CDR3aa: ASSLAGVTDTQY
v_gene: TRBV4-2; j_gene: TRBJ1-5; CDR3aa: ASSQDFLQGNQPQH
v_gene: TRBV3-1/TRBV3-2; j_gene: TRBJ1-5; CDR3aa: ASSPGTGYNQPQH
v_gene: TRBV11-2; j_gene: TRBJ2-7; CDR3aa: ASSLEAGASYEQY
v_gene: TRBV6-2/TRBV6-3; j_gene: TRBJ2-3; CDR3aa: ASSYSPGDIETQY
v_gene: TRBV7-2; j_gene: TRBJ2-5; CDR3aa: ASSSGLALALETQY
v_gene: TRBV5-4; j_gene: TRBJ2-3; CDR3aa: ASSLDQGIRTDTQY
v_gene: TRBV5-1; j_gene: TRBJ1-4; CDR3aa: ASSSGQEYGEKLF
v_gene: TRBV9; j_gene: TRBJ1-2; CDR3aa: ASSVGPAPGQGNYGYT
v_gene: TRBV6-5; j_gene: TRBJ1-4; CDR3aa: ASRRGQTNEKLF
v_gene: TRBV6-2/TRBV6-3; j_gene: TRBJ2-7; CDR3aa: ASSYPPSGATEQY
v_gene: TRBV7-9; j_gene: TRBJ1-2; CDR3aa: ASSSNRGRIGYT
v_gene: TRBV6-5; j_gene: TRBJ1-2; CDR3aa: ASSFYTGINYGYT
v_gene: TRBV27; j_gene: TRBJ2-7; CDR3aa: ASSPTSGTDVHEQY
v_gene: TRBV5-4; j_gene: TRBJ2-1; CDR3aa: ASSLGAGGHNEQF
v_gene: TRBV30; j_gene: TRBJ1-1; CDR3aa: AWDRGNTEAF
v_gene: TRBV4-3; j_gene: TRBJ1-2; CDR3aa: ASSQDRGNGYT
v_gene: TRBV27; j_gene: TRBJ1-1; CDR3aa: ASSLQGPTEAF
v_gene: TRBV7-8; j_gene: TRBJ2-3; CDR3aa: ASTFPGQGVETDTQY
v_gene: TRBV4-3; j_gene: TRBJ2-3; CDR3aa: ASSQGLGGKGTDTQY
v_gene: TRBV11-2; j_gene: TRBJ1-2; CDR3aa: ASSLDREYGYT
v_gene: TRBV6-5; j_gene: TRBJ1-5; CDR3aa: ASRQSGTVNQPQH
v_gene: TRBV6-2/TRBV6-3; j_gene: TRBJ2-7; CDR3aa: ASSYGHVYEQY
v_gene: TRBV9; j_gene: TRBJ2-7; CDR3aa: ASSVDRGYEQY
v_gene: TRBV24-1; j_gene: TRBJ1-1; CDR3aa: ATRGTGVTEAF
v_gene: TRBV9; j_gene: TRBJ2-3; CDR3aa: ASRNRDSPSDTQY
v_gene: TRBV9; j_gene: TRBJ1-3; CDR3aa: ASSGDISGNTIY
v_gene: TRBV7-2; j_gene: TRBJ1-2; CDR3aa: ASSASGYAYGYT
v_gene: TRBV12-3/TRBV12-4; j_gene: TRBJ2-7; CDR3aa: ASSYASGYEQY
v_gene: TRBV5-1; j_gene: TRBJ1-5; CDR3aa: ASSEEGWQPQH
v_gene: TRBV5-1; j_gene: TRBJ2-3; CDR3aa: ASSLARGLTDTQY
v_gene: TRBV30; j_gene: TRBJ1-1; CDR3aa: AWSVLSNTEAF
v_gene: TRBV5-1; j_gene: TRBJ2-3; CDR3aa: ASSPFPDRSTDTQY
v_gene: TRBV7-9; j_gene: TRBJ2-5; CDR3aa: ASSSDLAGGPETQY
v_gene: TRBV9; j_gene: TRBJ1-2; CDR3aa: ASTDSYGYT
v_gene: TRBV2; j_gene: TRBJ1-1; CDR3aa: AIQGEMNTEAF
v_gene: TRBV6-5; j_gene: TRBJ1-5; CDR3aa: ASSGTGLGQPQH
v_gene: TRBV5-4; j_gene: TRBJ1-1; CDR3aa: ASSLQGGTEAF
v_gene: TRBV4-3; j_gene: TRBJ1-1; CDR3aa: ASSRAGDSLNTEAF
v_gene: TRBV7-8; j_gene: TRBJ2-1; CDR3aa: ASSRPRGGSNEQF
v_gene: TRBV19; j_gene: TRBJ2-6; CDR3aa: ASTSGSSGANVLT
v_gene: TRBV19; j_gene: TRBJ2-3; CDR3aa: ASSIGVGTDTQY